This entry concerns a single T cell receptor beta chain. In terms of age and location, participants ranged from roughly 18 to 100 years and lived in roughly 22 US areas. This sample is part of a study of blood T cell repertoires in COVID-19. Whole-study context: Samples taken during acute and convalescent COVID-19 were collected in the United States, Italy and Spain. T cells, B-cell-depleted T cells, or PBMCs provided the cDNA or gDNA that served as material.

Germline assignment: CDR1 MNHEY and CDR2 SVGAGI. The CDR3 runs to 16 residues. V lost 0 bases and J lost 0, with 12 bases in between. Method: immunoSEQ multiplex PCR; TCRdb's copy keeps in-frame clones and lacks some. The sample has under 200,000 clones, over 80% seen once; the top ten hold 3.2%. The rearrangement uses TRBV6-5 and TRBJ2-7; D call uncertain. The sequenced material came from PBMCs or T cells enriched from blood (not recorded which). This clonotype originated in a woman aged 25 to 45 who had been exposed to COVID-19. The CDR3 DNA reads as TGTGCCAGCAGTTACTCACAACAGTTCCACTCCTACGAGCAGTACTTC. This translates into CASSYSQQFHSYEQYF.